What follows are 10 T cell receptor beta chains derived from one specimen sequenced in a study of regulatory T cells in long-lasting Graves disease. Library construction for TCR beta used iRepertoire HTBI primers and Arm-PCR of CDR3 regions. MiXCR, applied by TCRdb to the multiplex PCR reads, yields one record per CDR3 protein. The table includes 550,000 to 600,000 distinct CDR3 sequences, roughly 15% detected once. Time point specified: newly diagnosed GD, antithyroid drugs for less than 3 months. After RNA was extracted from PBMCs, the TCR library was made from it. These data also featured in a second study, about T cells in Graves' hyperthyroidism and ophthalmopathy.

Sample: peripheral blood mononuclear cells (PBMCs), taken at new diagnosis, from a patient treated with antithyroid drugs. All receptors derive from a man younger than 30 with Graves disease.

Worth noting for this clonotype: A much larger clone is a single base away; this may be a read error. The missing conserved phenylalanine or tryptophan at the end of this CDR3 makes a read error likely. The chain couples TRBV12-3 or TRBV12-4 to TRBJ2-6; no clear D gene. This CDR3 has 16 amino acids. Trimming pared 3 bases from V and 1 base from J, leaving 10 bases between. The CDR3 is CASSFLTSSGANVLTL. CDR3 coding DNA: TGTGCCAGCAGTTTTTTAACGTCTTCTGGGGCCAACGTCCTGACTTTA.

Worth noting for this clonotype: One end of the junction varies from germline; a read error may be responsible. The chain uses TRBV6-2 or TRBV6-3 and TRBJ2-1; tentatively, D is TRBD2 (5 bases). The CDR3 sequence is 14 residues long. From germline, CDR1 is MNHEY and CDR2 SVGEGT. The CDR3 protein is CASGSLASSNEQFF. The CDR3 nucleotides read TGTGCCAGCGGGAGTTTAGCATCCTCCAATGAGCAGTTCTTC.

The chain joins TRBV4-1 to TRBJ2-5; tentative D call: TRBD1 (6 bases). V lost 0 bases, J lost 2 bases, and 13 bases lay in between. Germline CDR1 MGHRA, CDR2 YSYEKL. The CDR3 contains 16 residues. The CDR3 DNA is TGCGCCAGCAGCCAAGAAGCTTGGACAGCTCAAGAGACCCAGTACTTC. Its translation: CASSQEAWTAQETQYF.

The table lists this clonotype with many counts. The chain carries TRBV11-2 and TRBJ2-4; no reliable D call. The CDR3 extends over 14 amino acids. In germline, CDR1 is SGHAT, CDR2 FQNNGV. V was trimmed by 1 base and J by 1 base, leaving 5 bases between them. CDR3 sequence (DNA): TGTGCCAGCAGCTTAGTATCCGCCAAAAACATTCAGTACTTC. Its protein product is CASSLVSAKNIQYF.

The J gene is TRBJ2-7, the V gene TRBV13; 8 bases match TRBD2. Germline V gene lookup returns CDR1 PRHDT and CDR2 FYEKMQ (reference sequence). V dropped 5 bases and J dropped 0; count of bases not matched to a gene: 9. CDR3 length: 16 residues. The CDR3 is CASSPGTSEGSYEQYF. The CDR3 nucleotides read TGTGCCAGCAGCCCCGGGACTAGTGAGGGCTCCTACGAGCAGTACTTC.

This clonotype has more than one count but fewer than ten. Compared with germline, one end of the junction differs, possibly owing to a read error. The rearrangement joins TRBV11-2 to TRBJ2-7; D remains ambiguous. Germline loops: CDR1 SGHAT, CDR2 FQNNGV. This CDR3 has 15 amino acids. The CDR3 DNA reads TGTGCCAGCAGCTTAATTCGGGCAAACTCCTACGAGCAGCACTTC. Amino acid sequence: CASSLIRANSYEQHF.

CDR3 sequence reads: CASSTDRYQPQHF. In DNA, the CDR3 is TGTGCCAGCAGTACGGACCGGTATCAGCCCCAGCATTTT. The V gene is TRBV12-3 or TRBV12-4, the J gene TRBJ1-5; D not certain. V was cut by 5 bases and J by 5 bases, with 10 bases left in between. The CDR3 has 13 residues.

Ten or more counts support this clonotype. This chain's CDR3 is CASSDWGGVQGTEAFF. DNA for the CDR3: TGTGCCAGCAGTGATTGGGGGGGAGTCCAGGGGACTGAAGCTTTCTTT. The rearrangement uses TRBV25-1 and TRBJ1-1; a possible D gene is TRBD1 (6 bases). Germline values: CDR1 MGHDK, CDR2 SYGVNS. The CDR3 spans 16 residues. V was trimmed by 3 bases and J by 5 bases, leaving 19 bases between them. Full variable domain (missing parts from reference TRBV25-1 and TRBJ1-1): EADIYQTPRYLVIGTGKKITLECSQTMGHDKMYWYQQDPGMELHLIHYSYGVNSTEKGDLSSESTVSRIRTEHFPLTLESARPSHTSQYLCASSDWGGVQGTEAFFGQGTRLTVV.

CDR3 amino acids: CASSQGQYTEAFF. CDR3 bases: TGTGCCAGCAGCCAAGGGCAGTACACTGAAGCTTTCTTT. The chain employs TRBV3-1 and TRBJ1-1; D gene uncertain. The germline V gene has CDR1 LGHDT and CDR2 YNNKEL (reference sequence). This CDR3 spans 13 amino acids. Trimming took 1 base from V and 3 from J, leaving 6 bases between them.

This clonotype was detected a few times. V gene TRBV20-1 combines with J gene TRBJ1-5, with D hard to call. V was trimmed by 5 bases and J by 4 bases, leaving 9 bases between them. The CDR3 is made up of 12 amino acids. The germline V gene encodes CDR1 DFQATT and CDR2 SNEGSKA (reference sequence). The chain's CDR3 is CSAADRNQPQHF. CDR3 sequence (DNA): TGCAGTGCTGCGGACCGAAATCAGCCCCAGCATTTT.